This T cell receptor beta chain was recorded in a study of naive and memory T cell subsets. Both TRBC1 and TRBC2 were covered by a beta constant-region primer of two equimolar oligonucleotides. The cDNA 3' end received a ligated single-stranded oligonucleotide carrying the SP2 primer and a 12-nucleotide UMI. TCRdb fed the UMI-ligation and nested PCR reads into MiXCR, producing one record per CDR3 protein. Here the sample spans approximately 5,400 distinct CDR3 sequences, around 7% being singletons. Separate alpha and beta amplification began at the second PCR step. Four subsets defined by CD45RA and CD27 were sorted after CD3, CD4, CD8 and live/dead staining. Sorting gates: effector memory CD45RA-CD27-, EMRA CD45RA+CD27-. This CDR3 comprises 13 residues. CDR1 is MNHEY, CDR2 SVGEGT, per germline. Trimming removed 0 bases from V and 1 base from J, with 0 bases in between. This clonotype was detected many times.

V is TRBV6-2 or TRBV6-3 and J is TRBJ2-2; D is unresolved. The receptor was derived from a human donor in good health. The sample taken for sequencing was effector memory CD8+ T cells from blood. The subset is: effector memory, CD45RA- CD27-. CDR3 sequence reads: CASSYSNTGELFF. CDR3 nucleotide sequence: TGTGCCAGCAGTTACTCGAACACCGGGGAGCTGTTTTTT.